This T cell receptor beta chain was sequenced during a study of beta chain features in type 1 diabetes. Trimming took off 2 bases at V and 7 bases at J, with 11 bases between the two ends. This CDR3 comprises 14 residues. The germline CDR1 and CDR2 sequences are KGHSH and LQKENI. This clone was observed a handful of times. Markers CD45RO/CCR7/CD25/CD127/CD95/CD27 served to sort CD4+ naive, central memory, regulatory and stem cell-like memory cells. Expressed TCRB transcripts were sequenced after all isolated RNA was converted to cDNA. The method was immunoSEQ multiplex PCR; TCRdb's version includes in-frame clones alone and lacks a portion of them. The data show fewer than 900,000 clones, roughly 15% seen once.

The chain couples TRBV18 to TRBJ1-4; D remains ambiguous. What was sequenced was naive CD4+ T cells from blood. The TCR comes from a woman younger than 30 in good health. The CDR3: CASSPNGVGEKLFF. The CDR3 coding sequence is TGTGCCAGCTCACCAAATGGGGTCGGTGAAAAACTGTTTTTT.